This T cell receptor beta chain comes out of a study of shared clonotypes between healthy human individuals. Trimming cost V 2 bases and J 7 bases, with 7 bases left between them. The CDR3 consists of 12 residues. Germline lookup yields CDR1 SGHDT and CDR2 YYEEEE. Sequenced by immunoSEQ multiplex PCR; TCRdb stores in-frame clones only, minus some. The table records approximately 2.5 million clones, approximately 92% of them present only once. This chain links TRBV5-6 with TRBJ1-3; D is unresolved. The sample consisted of naive CD4+ T cells sorted from blood. Subset of the sample: CD45RA+ positively selected. The source of this sequence is a man between 18 and 35 years old in good health. CDR3 residues: CASSFAGNTIYF. DNA of the CDR3: TGTGCCAGCAGCTTCGCGGGGAACACCATATATTTT.